This is a list of T cell receptor beta chains from one sample in a study of cytomegalovirus exposure and HLA in healthy donors. Here immunoSEQ multiplex PCR was the method, and the copy in TCRdb shows in-frame clones only, minus some. Of some 100,000 clones in the sample, around three quarters were seen once. Sequenced material: PBMCs. The origin of the receptors is a male donor in good health and CMV-seropositive. Each CDR3 is given with its conserved first and last residue. The D gene is left open where the match is weak. Clone size is not always given. Where it is, it says once, few, many or a class for expanded clones.

NA	TRBV30	NA	TRBJ2-3	CAWSRGHPDTQYF	TGTGCCTGGAGTAGAGGCCATCCAGATACGCAGTATTTT
NA	TRBV10-3	NA	TRBJ2-7	CAISESTGIPYEQYF	TGTGCCATCAGTGAGTCAACAGGGATCCCCTACGAGCAGTACTTC
TRBD1	TRBV7-2	NA	TRBJ1-2	CASSSTQGNYGYTF	TGTGCCAGCAGCTCAACACAGGGGAACTATGGCTACACCTTC
NA	TRBV9	NA	TRBJ1-6	CASSVYSQGRWNSPLHF	TGTGCCAGCAGCGTATACTCCCAGGGAAGATGGAATTCACCCCTCCACTTT
TRBD1	TRBV27	NA	TRBJ1-2	CASRTGTGGSGYTF	TGTGCCAGCAGGACCGGGACAGGGGGCAGTGGCTACACCTTC
TRBD1	TRBV12-5	NA	TRBJ1-2	CASGLGQGYGYTF	TGTGCTAGTGGTTTGGGACAGGGCTATGGCTACACCTTC
NA	TRBV11-3	few	TRBJ2-3	CASSLETTDTQYF	TGTGCCAGCAGCTTAGAGACTACAGATACGCAGTATTTT
TRBD1	TRBV5-1	few	TRBJ1-1	CASSGTPGQVIWTEAFF	TGCGCCAGCAGCGGAACTCCGGGACAGGTCATATGGACTGAAGCTTTCTTT
TRBD1	TRBV27	NA	TRBJ1-6	CASSLSKNWDRASSPLHF	TGTGCCAGCAGTTTATCGAAAAACTGGGACAGGGCTTCTTCACCCCTCCACTTT
TRBD2	TRBV9	NA	TRBJ2-3	CASSGLGLAGGDTQYF	TGTGCCAGCAGCGGTCTCGGACTAGCGGGCGGAGATACGCAGTATTTT
TRBD1	TRBV5-6	NA	TRBJ1-5	CASSLFRQGGFGNQPQHF	TGTGCCAGCAGCTTGTTTAGACAGGGTGGTTTTGGCAATCAGCCCCAGCATTTT
NA	TRBV7-8	few	TRBJ1-1	CASSLEGNTEAFF	TGTGCCAGCAGCTTGGAGGGCAACACTGAAGCTTTCTTT
NA	TRBV5-1	NA	TRBJ1-2	CASSPASGSYGYTF	TGCGCCAGCAGCCCCGCTTCAGGGTCCTATGGCTACACCTTC
NA	TRBV5-1	NA	TRBJ1-6	CASSPEVDSPLHF	TGCGCCAGCAGCCCGGAGGTTGATTCACCCCTCCACTTT
NA	TRBV29-1	NA	TRBJ1-2	CSVRAEGRGYTF	TGCAGCGTGAGGGCGGAGGGAAGGGGCTACACCTTC
TRBD2	TRBV7-2	NA	TRBJ2-1	CASSSRLAGGREQFF	TGTGCCAGTAGTTCTCGGCTAGCGGGGGGACGTGAGCAGTTCTTC
TRBD1	TRBV5-5	NA	TRBJ1-1	CASSATGGRNTEAFF	TGTGCCAGCAGCGCGACAGGGGGGCGGAACACTGAAGCTTTCTTT
TRBD1	TRBV27	NA	TRBJ1-2	CASSLSLRGSGYTF	TGTGCCAGCAGTTTATCCCTCAGGGGGAGTGGCTACACCTTC
TRBD2	TRBV7-2	NA	TRBJ2-7	CASSSRLAGNEQYF	TGTGCCAGCAGCTCGCGACTAGCGGGGAACGAGCAGTACTTC
NA	TRBV5-1	NA	TRBJ2-7	CASSQTPSYEQYF	TGCGCCAGCAGCCAGACACCGTCCTACGAGCAGTACTTC
NA	TRBV2	NA	TRBJ1-1	CASSRISPGATEAFF	TGTGCCAGCAGCCGAATTTCGCCAGGGGCGACTGAAGCTTTCTTT
TRBD1	TRBV5-4	NA	TRBJ1-2	CASSFPGTGDVYGYTF	TGTGCCAGCAGCTTTCCCGGGACAGGGGACGTGTATGGCTACACCTTC
NA	TRBV6-4	NA	TRBJ1-1	CASSDSVRGEAFF	TGTGCCAGCAGTGACTCGGTCAGGGGAGAAGCTTTCTTT
NA	TRBV25-1	NA	TRBJ2-7	CASGGTVTYEQYF	TGTGCCAGCGGCGGGACAGTAACCTACGAGCAGTACTTC
NA	TRBV30	NA	TRBJ1-2	CAWSERDGYTF	TGTGCCTGGAGTGAGAGGGATGGCTACACCTTC
NA	TRBV30	NA	TRBJ1-1	CAWSVTGGHTEAFF	TGTGCCTGGAGTGTAACGGGAGGGCACACTGAAGCTTTCTTT
NA	TRBV19	NA	TRBJ2-3	CAVRLTNTDTQYF	TGTGCCGTACGACTGACGAACACAGATACGCAGTATTTT
NA	TRBV27	NA	TRBJ2-7	CASPGQSYEQYF	TGTGCCAGCCCTGGACAGTCTTACGAGCAGTACTTC
NA	TRBV5-6	NA	TRBJ1-6	CASSFITGSSPLHF	TGTGCCAGCAGCTTTATTACAGGGAGTTCACCCCTCCACTTT
NA	TRBV5-1	NA	TRBJ2-3	CASSLAGIRQTDTQYF	TGCGCCAGCAGCTTGGCCGGAATCAGACAGACAGATACGCAGTATTTT
NA	TRBV2	NA	TRBJ1-6	CASSEKRDSPLHF	TGTGCCAGCAGTGAAAAGAGGGATTCACCCCTCCACTTT
NA	TRBV27	once	TRBJ2-7	CASSLSDGGNYEQYF	TGTGCCAGCAGTTTATCAGATGGCGGGAACTACGAGCAGTACTTC
TRBD1	TRBV5-5	few	TRBJ2-7	CASSLGTGNLVEQYF	TGTGCCAGCAGCTTAGGGACAGGGAATCTCGTGGAGCAGTACTTC
TRBD2	TRBV9	NA	TRBJ2-7	CASSPLGSGAAYEQYF	TGTGCCAGCAGCCCCCTGGGGAGCGGGGCAGCTTACGAGCAGTACTTC
TRBD2	TRBV5-1	once	TRBJ2-5	CASRPTSGGAAETQYF	TGCGCCAGCAGGCCTACTAGCGGGGGGGCCGCAGAGACCCAGTACTTC
TRBD1	TRBV6-6	few	TRBJ1-4	CASRTGANEKLFF	TGTGCCAGCAGGACAGGGGCTAATGAAAAACTGTTTTTT
NA	TRBV5-4	once	TRBJ2-1	CAYRTGSTYNEQFF	TGTGCCTACCGAACAGGGTCAACATACAATGAGCAGTTCTTC
NA	TRBV27	NA	TRBJ1-2	CASSLLPQGFYGYTF	TGTGCCAGCAGTTTGCTCCCACAGGGATTCTATGGCTACACCTTC
NA	TRBV19	NA	TRBJ1-6	CASRDGQRNSPLHF	TGTGCCAGTAGGGACGGACAGCGGAATTCACCCCTCCACTTT
NA	TRBV30	NA	TRBJ2-2	CAWRPSLGRVGELFF	TGTGCCTGGAGGCCTTCACTCGGCCGGGTCGGGGAGCTGTTTTTT
NA	TRBV30	NA	TRBJ1-2	CAWRGQGIRGGYGYTF	TGTGCCTGGAGGGGGCAGGGGATTCGAGGTGGCTATGGCTACACCTTC
TRBD1	TRBV5-6	NA	TRBJ1-2	CASSLPPGQGNYGYTF	TGTGCCAGCAGCCTCCCTCCGGGACAGGGCAACTATGGCTACACCTTC
NA	TRBV27	NA	TRBJ2-2	CASSLRFTGELFF	TGTGCCAGCAGTTTACGGTTCACCGGGGAGCTGTTTTTT
TRBD2	TRBV18	NA	TRBJ2-3	CASSSGNSGDTQYF	TGTGCCAGCTCCTCCGGAAATAGCGGGGATACGCAGTATTTT
TRBD1	TRBV6-6	NA	TRBJ2-2	CASSSGTANTGELFF	TGTGCCAGCAGTTCCGGGACAGCTAACACCGGGGAGCTGTTTTTT
NA	TRBV9	once	TRBJ1-3	CASSVEGPSSGNTIYF	TGTGCCAGCAGCGTAGAGGGGCCAAGCTCTGGAAACACCATATATTTT
TRBD1	TRBV27	NA	TRBJ2-5	CASSFGQGPPETQYF	TGTGCCAGCAGTTTTGGACAGGGCCCGCCAGAGACCCAGTACTTC
NA	TRBV27	NA	TRBJ1-1	CASWTATPLNTEAFF	TGTGCCAGCTGGACAGCTACCCCCCTGAACACTGAAGCTTTCTTT
TRBD1	TRBV7-2	NA	TRBJ1-1	CASSLWRTGANTEAFF	TGTGCCAGCAGCTTATGGAGGACAGGTGCTAACACTGAAGCTTTCTTT
NA	TRBV5-4	NA	TRBJ2-5	CASSPTRGGETQYF	TGTGCCAGCAGTCCGACTAGGGGAGGAGAGACCCAGTACTTC
NA	TRBV7-8	NA	TRBJ1-4	CASSPGTFNEKLFF	TGTGCCAGCAGCCCAGGGACATTCAATGAAAAACTGTTTTTT
TRBD1	TRBV5-1	NA	TRBJ1-1	CASTLTGAAEAFF	TGCGCCAGCACCCTGACAGGGGCCGCTGAAGCTTTCTTT
TRBD2	TRBV27	NA	TRBJ2-7	CASSDLAGGYYEQYF	TGTGCCAGCAGTGATCTAGCGGGGGGGTATTACGAGCAGTACTTC
TRBD2	TRBV4-3	NA	TRBJ2-5	CASSQAAGGVETQYF	TGCGCCAGCAGCCAAGCGGCGGGGGGGGTGGAGACCCAGTACTTC
TRBD1	TRBV7-2	few	TRBJ2-7	CASRITTGTGGYEQYF	TGTGCCTCGCGGATTACCACCGGGACAGGGGGCTACGAGCAGTACTTC
NA	TRBV18	few	TRBJ2-7	CASSPTRGGSYEQYF	TGTGCCAGCTCACCAACGAGGGGGGGGTCCTACGAGCAGTACTTC
NA	TRBV14	NA	TRBJ1-2	CASSQDRGLYGYTF	TGTGCCAGCAGCCAAGACCGAGGCCTCTATGGCTACACCTTC
NA	TRBV9	NA	TRBJ1-1	CASSSSTENTEAFF	TGTGCCAGCAGCTCCTCGACAGAGAACACTGAAGCTTTCTTT
NA	TRBV29-1	NA	TRBJ2-1	CSVRGGEDNEQFF	TGCAGCGTTCGAGGGGGGGAAGACAATGAGCAGTTCTTC